These T cell receptor beta chains were read from a single sample in a study of blood T cell repertoires in COVID-19. The repertoire was sequenced with immunoSEQ multiplex PCR; TCRdb's copy has only in-frame clones and lacks some. The table has approximately 90,000 clones, approximately 86% seen once; the top ten hold 9.5% to 15%. The specimen was peripheral blood. The origin of the receptors is a human donor in a cohort sampled during active COVID-19. CDR3s include the opening cysteine and the closing phenylalanine or tryptophan. Fields, in order: D gene, V gene, clone size, J gene, CDR3 protein, CDR3 DNA. The D gene is left open where the match is weak. Size is omitted from some rows. Given values are once, few, many or a class for expanded clones.

TRBD2	TRBV18	-	TRBJ2-2	CASSPPRTSGDYTGELFF	TGTGCCAGCTCACCCCCCCGGACTAGCGGGGATTACACCGGGGAGCTGTTTTTT
-	TRBV2	-	TRBJ2-7	CASSTGSYEQYF	TGTGCCAGCAGTACGGGATCCTACGAGCAGTACTTC
-	TRBV7-7	-	TRBJ2-5	CASSLFEGETQYF	TGTGCCAGCAGCTTATTCGAGGGAGAGACCCAGTACTTC
TRBD1	TRBV7-8	-	TRBJ1-1	CASSPGRDRGLRTEAFF	TGTGCCAGCAGCCCTGGGCGGGACAGGGGGCTGAGGACTGAAGCTTTCTTT
-	TRBV28	-	TRBJ2-1	CASSRERGGLGEQFF	TGTGCCAGCAGTCGAGAGAGGGGGGGGTTGGGTGAGCAGTTCTTC
TRBD2	TRBV7-6	-	TRBJ2-7	CASSGLAGGSYEQYF	TGTGCCAGCAGCGGACTAGCGGGGGGCTCCTACGAGCAGTACTTC
-	TRBV9	-	TRBJ1-6	CASSGAGQGFSLHF	TGTGCCAGCAGCGGAGCGGGACAAGGGTTTTCCCTCCACTTT
TRBD2	TRBV9	-	TRBJ2-3	CASSVRLAPDTQYF	TGTGCCAGCAGCGTGCGACTAGCCCCAGATACGCAGTATTTT
-	TRBV2	few	TRBJ1-1	CASSERVGTEAFF	TGTGCCAGCAGTGAGAGGGTAGGGACTGAAGCTTTCTTT
-	TRBV6-2/TRBV6-3	-	TRBJ2-1	CASSYIRGSDEQFF	TGTGCCAGCAGTTACATCCGGGGGTCCGATGAGCAGTTCTTC
-	TRBV4-3	-	TRBJ1-2	CASSQDVVQGYGYTF	TGCGCCAGCAGCCAAGACGTGGTCCAGGGCTATGGCTACACCTTC
-	TRBV6-5	-	TRBJ2-5	CASSLGARLQETQYF	TGTGCCAGCAGTCTCGGAGCCCGATTACAAGAGACCCAGTACTTC
-	TRBV7-6	-	TRBJ1-2	CASSQDRNYGYTF	TGTGCCAGCAGCCAGGACAGAAACTATGGCTACACCTTC
TRBD2	TRBV5-1	-	TRBJ2-3	CASSSGLASTDTQYF	TGCGCCAGCAGCTCGGGACTAGCGAGCACAGATACGCAGTATTTT
TRBD2	TRBV18	-	TRBJ2-5	CASTPTGGARKTQYF	TGTGCCAGCACCCCCACCGGGGGGGCCAGAAAGACCCAGTACTTC
TRBD2	TRBV4-3	-	TRBJ2-1	CASSQRTSGGFGQFF	TGCGCCAGCAGCCAGAGGACTAGCGGGGGATTCGGGCAGTTCTTC
-	TRBV9	few	TRBJ2-3	CASSVEAQRTDTQYF	TGTGCCAGCAGCGTAGAAGCCCAGCGGACAGATACGCAGTATTTT
TRBD2	TRBV4-1	-	TRBJ2-1	CASSQRLAGEGNEQFF	TGCGCCAGCAGCCAACGACTAGCGGGAGAAGGGAATGAGCAGTTCTTC
-	TRBV18	few	TRBJ1-6	CASSREGVNSPLHF	TGTGCCAGCTCACGGGAAGGGGTCAATTCACCCCTCCACTTT
TRBD2	TRBV6-6	-	TRBJ2-5	CASSYVTGGLETQYF	TGTGCCAGCAGTTACGTGACGGGAGGGTTAGAGACCCAGTACTTC
TRBD2	TRBV15	-	TRBJ2-3	CATSRRGGLLDTQYF	TGTGCCACCAGTCGACGGGGGGGGTTGTTGGATACGCAGTATTTT
-	TRBV6-4	-	TRBJ2-1	CASSDSAGLVSEQFF	TGTGCCAGCAGTGACTCGGCAGGGCTTGTATCAGAGCAGTTCTTC
TRBD2	TRBV3-1/TRBV3-2	-	TRBJ2-1	CASSGSGSSYNEQFF	TGTGCCAGCAGCGGTAGCGGGAGCTCCTACAATGAGCAGTTCTTC
-	TRBV4-2	-	TRBJ1-6	CASSPPSRNSPLHF	TGTGCCAGCAGCCCCCCCTCTAGGAATTCACCCCTCCACTTT
-	TRBV3-1/TRBV3-2	-	TRBJ2-5	CASSPAGFTETQYF	TGTGCCAGCAGCCCTGCGGGGTTCACGGAGACCCAGTACTTC
TRBD1	TRBV4-2	-	TRBJ1-3	CASSQWDRVNTIYF	TGTGCCAGCAGCCAATGGGACAGGGTGAACACCATATATTTT
-	TRBV19	-	TRBJ1-2	CASSISGRGYTF	TGTGCCAGTAGTATTTCAGGGCGAGGCTACACCTTC
-	TRBV29-1	-	TRBJ1-2	CSVEDGFGRGRNYGYTF	TGCAGCGTTGAAGATGGGTTTGGGAGGGGACGGAACTATGGCTACACCTTC
TRBD1	TRBV19	-	TRBJ2-5	CASSIRTGGETQYF	TGTGCCAGTAGTATTCGGACAGGGGGAGAGACCCAGTACTTC
-	TRBV7-2	-	TRBJ2-3	CASSLVGGTSTDTQYF	TGTGCCAGCAGCTTAGTCGGGGGGACAAGCACAGATACGCAGTATTTT
-	TRBV5-1	-	TRBJ2-3	CASSLTARDTQYF	TGCGCCAGCAGCTTGACGGCTAGAGATACGCAGTATTTT
-	TRBV6-2/TRBV6-3	many	TRBJ1-5	CASSYSQARANQPQHF	TGTGCCAGCAGTTACTCTCAAGCCAGGGCCAATCAGCCCCAGCATTTT
-	TRBV6-2/TRBV6-3	-	TRBJ2-7	CASSYLGSEQYF	TGTGCCAGCAGTTACTTAGGGAGCGAGCAGTACTTC
TRBD1	TRBV7-2	-	TRBJ1-3	CASSIGTGSGNTIYF	TGTGCCAGCAGCATCGGGACAGGCTCTGGAAACACCATATATTTT
-	TRBV27	-	TRBJ2-3	CASSLYIRWLVDTQYF	TGTGCCAGCAGTTTATATATACGGTGGTTGGTGGATACGCAGTATTTT
-	TRBV27	-	TRBJ2-3	CASSIAAVLTDTQYF	TGTGCCAGCAGCATCGCCGCGGTCCTTACAGATACGCAGTATTTT
-	TRBV5-6	-	TRBJ1-2	CASSLQGANYGYTF	TGTGCCAGCAGCTTACAAGGGGCGAACTATGGCTACACCTTC
TRBD2	TRBV5-3	few	TRBJ2-1	CARSLPGTSRDNEQFF	TGTGCCAGAAGCTTGCCCGGGACTAGCCGAGACAATGAGCAGTTCTTC
-	TRBV5-6	many	TRBJ2-2	CASSLDRTGELFF	TGTGCCAGCAGCTTGGACAGAACCGGGGAGCTGTTTTTT
-	TRBV5-6	once	TRBJ1-5	CASSLAGNQPQHF	TGTGCCAGCAGCTTGGCGGGTAATCAGCCCCAGCATTTT
-	TRBV5-4	-	TRBJ2-2	CASSLNTGTGELFF	TGTGCCAGCAGTCTAAATACAGGGACCGGGGAGCTGTTTTTT